This T cell receptor (beta chain) was recorded in a study of T cell responses to AZD1222 COVID-19 vaccine. Regarding the study as a whole: It should be noted that donors were predominantly white British and more often female, and clonal diversity was possibly underestimated. Spike-specific TCR breadth and depth grew following two AZD1222 doses.

The table came from immunoSEQ multiplex PCR; TCRdb's copy has only in-frame clones and leaves some out. This repertoire shows about 88,000 clones, approximately 90% found once; its top ten account for 5.4%. Second doses that came at about 4 or about 12 weeks were put together. V was trimmed by 0 bases and J by 6 bases, leaving 4 bases between them. The CDR3 extends over 13 amino acids. Germline values: CDR1 SGHRS, CDR2 YFSETQ. This clone occurred once. Its cognate antigen is unknown. The specimen was peripheral blood, collected 28 days after the second AZD1222 dose. The sequence was obtained from an adult who received the AZD1222 COVID-19 vaccine. The genes are TRBV5-1 and TRBJ1-6; D gene unclear. CDR3 DNA: TGCGCCAGCAGCTTGGACAGTAATTCACCCCTCCACTTT. It yields the protein CASSLDSNSPLHF.